These T cell receptor beta chains were read from a single sample in a study of blood T cell repertoires in COVID-19. Profiled with immunoSEQ multiplex PCR; TCRdb holds only in-frame clones, not every one. The table records around 180,000 clones, 65% to 80% of them present only once. Sequencing input: PBMCs or T cells enriched from blood (not recorded which). Receptors originate from a woman in her forties or fifties with acute COVID-19. CDR3s include the opening cysteine and the closing phenylalanine or tryptophan. D genes are given only for firm matches. Size is omitted from some rows. Given values are once, few, many or a class for expanded clones.

CDR3 protein: CASSQEEPGWTEAFF
CDR3 DNA: TGCGCCAGCAGCCAAGAGGAGCCCGGGTGGACTGAAGCTTTCTTT
V gene: TRBV4-1
J gene: TRBJ1-1
D gene: .
clone size: .

CDR3 protein: CASSLHGTPGNTIYF
CDR3 DNA: TGTGCCAGCAGCTTACATGGGACTCCCGGAAACACCATATATTTT
V gene: TRBV7-3
J gene: TRBJ1-3
D gene: .
clone size: .

CDR3 protein: CSAALGDSGDTQYF
CDR3 DNA: TGCAGCGCCGCCCTCGGGGACTCTGGAGATACGCAGTATTTT
V gene: TRBV29-1
J gene: TRBJ2-3
D gene: .
clone size: .

CDR3 protein: CASSYPAAGTEAFF
CDR3 DNA: TGTGCCAGCAGTTATCCCGCAGCGGGGACTGAAGCTTTCTTT
V gene: TRBV6-2/TRBV6-3
J gene: TRBJ1-1
D gene: .
clone size: once

CDR3 protein: CASSYSDGDSNQPQHF
CDR3 DNA: TGTGCCAGCAGTTACTCGGATGGAGATAGCAATCAGCCCCAGCATTTT
V gene: TRBV6-6
J gene: TRBJ1-5
D gene: .
clone size: .

CDR3 protein: CASSNGEFTEAFF
CDR3 DNA: TGTGCCAGTAGTAACGGGGAGTTCACTGAAGCTTTCTTT
V gene: TRBV19
J gene: TRBJ1-1
D gene: .
clone size: .

CDR3 protein: CACTLLAGTSTDTQYF
CDR3 DNA: TGTGCCTGTACATTACTAGCGGGCACTAGCACAGATACGCAGTATTTT
V gene: TRBV30
J gene: TRBJ2-3
D gene: TRBD2
clone size: .

CDR3 protein: CASSFRRGHTFYGYTF
CDR3 DNA: TGCGCCAGCAGCTTCCGCAGGGGCCATACTTTCTATGGCTACACCTTC
V gene: TRBV5-1
J gene: TRBJ1-2
D gene: .
clone size: .

CDR3 protein: CASSQGLAGSGTQYF
CDR3 DNA: TGTGCCAGCAGCCAAGGACTAGCGGGGTCGGGGACCCAGTACTTC
V gene: TRBV14
J gene: TRBJ2-5
D gene: TRBD2
clone size: .

CDR3 protein: CASRPLSSYNSPLHF
CDR3 DNA: TGTGCCAGCAGGCCTCTCAGCTCCTATAATTCACCCCTCCACTTT
V gene: TRBV4-2
J gene: TRBJ1-6
D gene: .
clone size: .

CDR3 protein: CASSPFDSGNTGELFF
CDR3 DNA: TGCGCCAGCAGCCCCTTTGATAGCGGGAACACCGGGGAGCTGTTTTTT
V gene: TRBV5-1
J gene: TRBJ2-2
D gene: .
clone size: .

CDR3 protein: CASSLPGGTGGDYGYTF
CDR3 DNA: TGCGCCAGCAGCCTACCTGGCGGGACAGGGGGCGACTATGGCTACACCTTC
V gene: TRBV5-1
J gene: TRBJ1-2
D gene: TRBD1
clone size: .

CDR3 protein: CASSLRQGETSTDTQYF
CDR3 DNA: TGTGCCAGTAGTCTGAGACAGGGCGAAACTAGCACAGATACGCAGTATTTT
V gene: TRBV19
J gene: TRBJ2-3
D gene: TRBD1
clone size: .

CDR3 protein: CASSYSGRHLDYGYTF
CDR3 DNA: TGTGCCAGCAGTTACTCCGGCAGACACTTGGACTATGGCTACACCTTC
V gene: TRBV6-2/TRBV6-3
J gene: TRBJ1-2
D gene: .
clone size: .

CDR3 protein: CASSLGQGPNQPQHF
CDR3 DNA: TGTGCCAGCAGCCTAGGACAGGGGCCCAATCAGCCCCAGCATTTT
V gene: TRBV16
J gene: TRBJ1-5
D gene: TRBD1
clone size: .

CDR3 protein: CASSSGLALTGELFF
CDR3 DNA: TGCGCCAGCAGCTCCGGACTAGCCCTCACCGGGGAGCTGTTTTTT
V gene: TRBV5-1
J gene: TRBJ2-2
D gene: TRBD2
clone size: .

CDR3 protein: CASSPHLLGVGQSHEKLFF
CDR3 DNA: TGTGCCAGCAGCCCCCACCTTCTTGGGGTCGGACAGTCCCATGAAAAACTGTTTTTT
V gene: TRBV7-8
J gene: TRBJ1-4
D gene: .
clone size: .

CDR3 protein: CASSIGLAGGPEQFF
CDR3 DNA: TGTGCCAGTAGTATCGGACTAGCGGGGGGGCCAGAGCAGTTCTTC
V gene: TRBV19
J gene: TRBJ2-1
D gene: TRBD2
clone size: .

CDR3 protein: CASSEPGQGVNEQFF
CDR3 DNA: TGTGCCAGCAGTGAACCGGGACAGGGGGTCAATGAGCAGTTCTTC
V gene: TRBV6-4
J gene: TRBJ2-1
D gene: TRBD1
clone size: .

CDR3 protein: CASSLVASAGADTQYF
CDR3 DNA: TGTGCCAGCAGCTTAGTCGCTAGCGCAGGCGCAGATACGCAGTATTTT
V gene: TRBV7-6
J gene: TRBJ2-3
D gene: .
clone size: .

CDR3 protein: CASNDRKSNQPQHF
CDR3 DNA: TGTGCCAGCAATGACAGGAAGAGCAATCAGCCCCAGCATTTT
V gene: TRBV2
J gene: TRBJ1-5
D gene: .
clone size: .

CDR3 protein: CASIGTWGNEQFF
CDR3 DNA: TGTGCCAGCATAGGGACATGGGGGAATGAGCAGTTCTTC
V gene: TRBV28
J gene: TRBJ2-1
D gene: .
clone size: .

CDR3 protein: CASSPGGWGGNTIYF
CDR3 DNA: TGTGCCAGCAGCCCTGGAGGGTGGGGTGGAAACACCATATATTTT
V gene: TRBV7-2
J gene: TRBJ1-3
D gene: .
clone size: .

CDR3 protein: CASSLAARGADDTQYF
CDR3 DNA: TGTGCCAGCAGCTTAGCGGCGCGGGGGGCTGATGATACGCAGTATTTT
V gene: TRBV7-6
J gene: TRBJ2-3
D gene: TRBD2
clone size: once

CDR3 protein: CASRLSGTGGLAFF
CDR3 DNA: TGTGCCAGCAGGCTCTCCGGGACAGGGGGCCTAGCTTTCTTT
V gene: TRBV7-9
J gene: TRBJ1-1
D gene: TRBD1
clone size: .

CDR3 protein: CASTTLRDSYSPLHF
CDR3 DNA: TGTGCCAGCACCACCCTCCGGGACTCTTATTCACCCCTCCACTTT
V gene: TRBV27
J gene: TRBJ1-6
D gene: .
clone size: few

CDR3 protein: CASSSGGQQDTQYF
CDR3 DNA: TGTGCCAGCAGTTCGGGGGGGCAGCAAGATACGCAGTATTTT
V gene: TRBV27
J gene: TRBJ2-3
D gene: TRBD2
clone size: .

CDR3 protein: CASSQVGTGVDEQFF
CDR3 DNA: TGTGCCAGCAGCCAAGTAGGCACAGGGGTCGATGAGCAGTTCTTC
V gene: TRBV3-1/TRBV3-2
J gene: TRBJ2-1
D gene: TRBD1
clone size: .

CDR3 protein: CASSVGGPGANVLTF
CDR3 DNA: TGTGCCAGCAGCGTAGGGGGCCCCGGGGCCAACGTCCTGACTTTC
V gene: TRBV9
J gene: TRBJ2-6
D gene: .
clone size: .

CDR3 protein: CASSPSPAEAFF
CDR3 DNA: TGTGCCAGCTCACCTTCTCCCGCTGAAGCTTTCTTT
V gene: TRBV18
J gene: TRBJ1-1
D gene: .
clone size: .

CDR3 protein: CASSLGQLTSNQPQHF
CDR3 DNA: TGTGCCAGCTCATTAGGACAGTTGACTAGCAATCAGCCCCAGCATTTT
V gene: TRBV18
J gene: TRBJ1-5
D gene: .
clone size: .

CDR3 protein: CASSLTKGAEAFF
CDR3 DNA: TGTGCCAGCAGCCTAACGAAGGGGGCTGAAGCTTTCTTT
V gene: TRBV6-4
J gene: TRBJ1-1
D gene: .
clone size: .

CDR3 protein: CASKSLTVTEAFF
CDR3 DNA: TGTGCCAGTAAGTCCTTGACAGTAACTGAAGCTTTCTTT
V gene: TRBV19
J gene: TRBJ1-1
D gene: .
clone size: few

CDR3 protein: CSVEGATSEGNEQFF
CDR3 DNA: TGCAGCGTTGAGGGAGCCACGAGTGAAGGAAATGAGCAGTTCTTC
V gene: TRBV29-1
J gene: TRBJ2-1
D gene: .
clone size: .

CDR3 protein: CASSGTDSSGNTIYF
CDR3 DNA: TGTGCCAGCAGCGGGACAGATTCCTCTGGAAACACCATATATTTT
V gene: TRBV9
J gene: TRBJ1-3
D gene: .
clone size: many

CDR3 protein: CASSAGGPQGAFF
CDR3 DNA: TGTGCCAGCAGTGCAGGGGGCCCACAGGGGGCTTTCTTT
V gene: TRBV25-1
J gene: TRBJ1-1
D gene: TRBD1
clone size: .

CDR3 protein: CASSDEGADQPQHF
CDR3 DNA: TGTGCCAGCAGTGATGAGGGGGCAGATCAGCCCCAGCATTTT
V gene: TRBV2
J gene: TRBJ1-5
D gene: TRBD1
clone size: .

CDR3 protein: CASSLVVTSLNSPLHF
CDR3 DNA: TGCGCCAGCAGCTTGGTGGTGACAAGCCTAAATTCACCCCTCCACTTT
V gene: TRBV5-1
J gene: TRBJ1-6
D gene: .
clone size: .

CDR3 protein: CASRKEGAPFF
CDR3 DNA: TGTGCCAGTCGAAAAGAGGGGGCACCTTTCTTT
V gene: TRBV19
J gene: TRBJ1-1
D gene: TRBD1
clone size: .

CDR3 protein: CASPGRDGNQPQHF
CDR3 DNA: TGCGCCAGCCCAGGGCGGGATGGCAATCAGCCCCAGCATTTT
V gene: TRBV23-1
J gene: TRBJ1-5
D gene: .
clone size: few

CDR3 protein: CASRPGPLAGTEAFF
CDR3 DNA: TGTGCCAGCAGGCCGGGACCGCTAGCGGGCACTGAAGCTTTCTTT
V gene: TRBV13
J gene: TRBJ1-1
D gene: .
clone size: .

CDR3 protein: CASSPRLVRTGELFF
CDR3 DNA: TGTGCCAGCAGCCCTAGACTAGTACGCACCGGGGAGCTGTTTTTT
V gene: TRBV7-2
J gene: TRBJ2-2
D gene: .
clone size: few

CDR3 protein: CASSPGGISLFF
CDR3 DNA: TGTGCCAGCAGCCCGGGGGGGATCTCACTGTTTTTT
V gene: TRBV7-8
J gene: TRBJ1-4
D gene: .
clone size: .

CDR3 protein: CASRPGRSLVYSSYNSPLHF
CDR3 DNA: TGTGCCAGCAGACCCGGGAGGTCCCTAGTTTACAGCTCCTATAATTCACCCCTCCACTTT
V gene: TRBV6-7
J gene: TRBJ1-6
D gene: .
clone size: .

CDR3 protein: CASMTTGGIRPQHF
CDR3 DNA: TGTGCCAGCATGACGACAGGGGGGATCAGGCCCCAGCATTTT
V gene: TRBV2
J gene: TRBJ1-5
D gene: TRBD1
clone size: .

CDR3 protein: CATSGPQETQYF
CDR3 DNA: TGTGCCACCTCGGGTCCCCAAGAGACCCAGTACTTC
V gene: TRBV24-1
J gene: TRBJ2-5
D gene: .
clone size: .

CDR3 protein: CSVERHHNYGYTF
CDR3 DNA: TGCAGCGTTGAAAGACACCATAACTATGGCTACACCTTC
V gene: TRBV29-1
J gene: TRBJ1-2
D gene: .
clone size: .

CDR3 protein: CASSSPDREGYGYTF
CDR3 DNA: TGTGCCAGCAGCTCCCCGGACAGGGAAGGATATGGCTACACCTTC
V gene: TRBV11-2
J gene: TRBJ1-2
D gene: TRBD1
clone size: .